The sequence of this TCR beta chain was determined in a study of T cell clusters in autoimmune cytopenias. CDR3 size: 15 residues. The V gene's germline CDR1 is MNHNS and CDR2 SASEGT. TRB rearrangements were amplified by touch-down multiplex PCR with mixed TRB-A/B primers. TCRdb reprocessed the multiplex PCR reads, keeping one entry per CDR3 protein, no DNA. This sample contains about 9,500 distinct CDR3 sequences. TRB amplification used around 0.25 ug of peripheral blood genomic DNA. V usage is TRBV6-1 and J usage is TRBJ1-5; there is no DNA to check the TCRdb D call of TRBD1. The sequence was collected from a human donor with an autoimmune cytopenia or autoimmune hepatitis (not recorded which). Sequences were obtained from peripheral blood. The CDR3 spells CASRLDTNRNQPQHF.